The clone carrying this T cell receptor (beta chain) was picked up a small number of times. The investigators amplified TCR beta CDR3 regions from RNA transcripts. HTBI primers drove first-round RT-PCR of the TCR CDR3. TCRdb ran MiXCR on the multiplex PCR reads and lists one entry per CDR3 protein. The repertoire consists of a few hundred thousand distinct CDR3 sequences, with roughly 20% occurring once and the leading ten covering around 27%. This sample was included in a study of T cells in Graves' hyperthyroidism and ophthalmopathy. Investigators excluded patients with uncontrolled infection, other autoimmune disease, pregnancy or lactation. The clonotype comes from a man between 18 and 29 years old with Graves' hyperthyroidism. Sequencing input: blood.

This CDR3 is CSAKDRGRYFMNTEAFF. The CDR3 bases are TGCAGTGCAAAGGACAGGGGGCGTTACTTCATGAACACTGAAGCTTTCTTT. The chain has TRBV20-1 and TRBJ1-1, with 11 nucleotides matching TRBD1. Trimming removed 6 bases from V and 0 bases from J; junction bases left unmatched: 12. This CDR3 is 17 amino acids long. The germline CDR1 and CDR2 sequences are DFQATT and SNEGSKA (reference sequence).